This record concerns one T cell receptor (beta chain) sequence. The sample belongs to a study of blood T cell repertoires in COVID-19. At the level of the study: Sources were T cells, B-cell-depleted T cells, or PBMCs; the material itself was cDNA or gDNA.

Here immunoSEQ multiplex PCR was the method, and the copy in TCRdb shows in-frame clones only, minus some. In the table there are roughly 210,000 clones, about nine tenths of which are singletons. The CDR3 runs to 15 residues. CDR1 is KGHSH and CDR2 is LQKENI in the germline V gene. V was shortened by 1 base and J by 0 bases, with 7 bases between the two germline ends. The chain combines TRBV18 with TRBJ2-1; tentative D call: TRBD2 (5 bases). Sequencing was carried out using PBMCs or T cells enriched from blood (not recorded which). The sequence was collected from a man under 40 in a cohort exposed to, infected with or recovered from COVID-19 (not recorded which). CDR3 sequence (DNA): TGTGCCAGCTCACCACTAGCGAACTCCTACAATGAGCAGTTCTTC. It is translated as CASSPLANSYNEQFF.